A single T cell receptor (beta chain) is shown here with its context. In its sample, this clone comes out as hyperexpanded (1% or more). Its antigen has not been determined. No qualities accompany the bases; no much larger clone lies one base away. This specimen belongs to a study of CD49a tissue-resident CD8 T cells in human skin (dated by TCRdb to 2016 to 2017). Notes on the research overall: Tissue-resident memory CD8+ T cell subsets in human skin, defined by CD49a, CD69 and CD103 expression, were examined in the study.

Reading from cysteine to phenylalanine, the CDR3 counts 15 amino acids. The DNA shown is the 45-base CDR3, in frame from base 1. Looking up the germline V gene yields CDR1 SGHDT and CDR2 YYEEEE. Trimming removed 4 bases from V and 6 bases from J; the gene matches leave 11 bases unexplained. For a handful of healthy donors, CD8+ T cells were sorted from blood, dermis and epidermis, and the TCR beta CDR3 regions of these cells were analysed. All TCR-sequenced donors were healthy individuals, and each provided both blood and skin samples. Sorting was used to isolate CD8+ T cell populations prior to TCR beta sequencing. Before any analysis of T cells, the skin was split into dermal and epidermal compartments. The library was made by the immunoSEQ multiplex PCR assay. The original pipeline was this. TCR V beta family usage frequencies were compared across the sorted blood, dermal and epidermal CD8+ T cell populations. TCRdb stores this immuneACCESS table with in-frame sequences only. Part of the clones is absent; in the studies checked, under half of the shortfall reflects unresolved V genes, and no reason is known for the rest. Clone size and the V and J calls come from that table; the DNA yielded D and trimming. The sample profile shows 500 or so clones; 73% of them were found once. In total, the top ten clones hold 20% to 30% of the sample.

The chain is assembled from TRBV5-6 and TRBJ2-7; 9 central nucleotides agree with TRBD2. The origin of this receptor is a human donor in good health. Sample: CD103- CD8+ T cells sorted from skin dermis. CDR3 loop: CASSGGLAALGEQYF. The bases are TGTGCCAGCAGCGGGGGACTAGCTGCGCTTGGCGAGCAGTACTTC.